Below are 24 T cell receptor beta chains sequenced from a single sample in a study of tumor-infiltrating lymphocytes in primary liver carcinoma. Starting material for RNA and DNA co-extraction consisted of 20-30 mg of unsorted bulk tissue. TCR beta cDNA was made from roughly 450 ng total RNA with a constant-region primer. Slightly modified ARM-PCR with three nested multiplex PCR rounds yielded TCR beta libraries. Primers for the first two PCR rounds were TRBV1-TRBV30 forward primers and a C-beta reverse primer (about 9 cycles per round). TCRdb re-analysed the multiplex PCR reads in MiXCR, keeping a single row per CDR3 protein. The sample holds approximately 23,000 distinct CDR3 sequences, approximately 80% seen once. Material: liver tumor tissue from sampling region 2. As to subset: tumor region T2, inferior pole. These receptors came from a young woman with primary liver carcinoma and hepatitis B virus infection.

About this clonotype itself: The junction shows a germline mismatch at one end, possibly a read error. The chain is built from TRBV5-4 and TRBJ2-3; TRBD1 is a possible D gene (5 bases). The CDR3 extends over 17 amino acids. Germline V gene lookup returns CDR1 SGHNT and CDR2 YYREEE (reference sequence). CDR3 region: CVSSVDGHPPPTDTQYF. The DNA of the CDR3 is TGTGTCAGCAGCGTAGACGGACATCCTCCACCCACCGATACGCAGTATTTT.

Note on this clonotype: No conserved phenylalanine or tryptophan ends this CDR3, so it is likely a read error. The rearrangement links TRBV11-2 to TRBJ2-3; 7 bases line up with TRBD2. From germline, CDR1 is SGHAT and CDR2 FQNNGV. V lost 5 bases, J lost 5 bases, and 19 bases stayed unmatched. CDR3 length equals 18 residues. Here the CDR3 DNA reads TGTGCCAGCAGCCTCACCTTTGGGACTAACGGGAGTTTAGATACGCAGTATTCT. It yields the protein CASSLTFGTNGSLDTQYS.

This clonotype was seen a single time. This chain joins TRBV28 and TRBJ2-1; D gene unclear. V shed 6 bases and J shed 9 bases, with 18 bases lying between them. This CDR3 comprises 14 residues. CDR1 is MDHEN, CDR2 SYDVKM, per germline. CDR3 sequence: CASSSRESTSEQFF. The CDR3 DNA sequence: TGTGCCAGCAGCTCCCGAGAGAGCACCAGTGAGCAGTTCTTC.

Note on this clonotype: At one end, the junction sequence differs from germline, possibly due to a read error. The V call is TRBV6-6, the J call TRBJ1-6; a weak D match, TRBD1 (6 bases). Germline lookup yields CDR1 MNHNY and CDR2 SVGAGI (reference sequence). CDR3 length equals 14 residues. The CDR3 sequence is CAKSYTGMDSTLHF. DNA of the CDR3: TGTGCCAAAAGTTACACAGGGATGGATTCAACCCTCCACTTT.

In regard to this clonotype: At one of its ends the junction is not consistent with the germline gene, which may arise from a read error. The chain joins TRBV11-2 to TRBJ1-4; possible D gene TRBD1, 5 bases. Looked up from germline, CDR1 is SGHAT and CDR2 is FQNNGV. This CDR3 spans 16 amino acids. CDR3 protein: CAGSLFQGSTYDKLFF. As DNA, the CDR3 is TGTGCCGGCAGCTTGTTTCAGGGATCAACTTATGACAAACTGTTTTTT.

The genes are TRBV24-1 and TRBJ2-1; possibly TRBD1 or TRBD2 for D (5 bases each). Germline V gene data show CDR1 as KGHDR and CDR2 as SFDVKD. This CDR3 has 17 residues. V shed 9 bases and J shed 0 bases, with 20 bases lying between them. CDR3 DNA sequence: TGTGCCACCGGTGGGGGTTGGTGGGGGAACTCCTACAATGAGCAGTTCTTC. As protein: CATGGGWWGNSYNEQFF.

About this clonotype: The CDR3 ends on some other residue instead of the conserved phenylalanine or tryptophan, so this is likely a read error. It is unclear where the CDR3 begins or ends on the DNA, so no DNA is shown, and the CDR3 is as TCRdb lists it. The chain couples TRBV10-3 to TRBJ2-5. The CDR3 contains 15 residues when both ends are counted. CDR1 is ENHRY and CDR2 is SYGVKD in the germline V gene. CDR3 loop: CAISESATRQETQYY.

In regard to this clonotype: Its ends do not fully match the called genes, so a read error is possible. The chain uses TRBV6-5 and TRBJ1-6; the D is unclear. The CDR3 runs 15 residues. The germline V gene encodes CDR1 MNHEY and CDR2 SVGAGI. The CDR3 is CASREGSAPISPLNF. The CDR3 bases are TGTGCCAGCAGGGAAGGGAGTGCCCCCATTTCACCCCTCAACTTT.

Only one count was recorded for this clonotype. Because the CDR3's place on the DNA is in doubt, the DNA is left out and the CDR3 is given as listed by TCRdb. The chain combines TRBV11-2 with TRBJ2-2. The V gene's germline CDR1 is SGHAT and CDR2 FQNNGV. The CDR3 sequence runs 15 residues, both termini included. This CDR3 is CASSLVGWGTGELLF.

The chain links TRBV6-5 to TRBJ2-2; 8 bases fit TRBD1. CDR1 MNHEY and CDR2 SVGAGI come from the germline V gene. The V segment lost 8 bases and the J segment 4 bases; nucleotides outside the gene matches: 9. This CDR3 is built from 15 residues. The CDR3 region is CASGSRTGLTGELFF. The CDR3 region has the DNA TGTGCCAGCGGTTCGCGGACAGGGCTCACCGGGGAGCTGTTTTTT.

Comments on this clonotype: The junction and the germline gene differ at one end; a read error may be behind it. The chain uses TRBV6-5 and TRBJ2-2, with TRBD1 identical over 8 bases. CDR1 is MNHEY and CDR2 is SVGAGI in the germline V gene. There are 15 residues in the CDR3. DNA of the CDR3: TGTGACAGCAGTCCGCGGACAGGGTTCATCGGTGAGCTGTTTTTT. Its protein is CDSSPRTGFIGELFF.

A word on this clonotype: Without the conserved terminal phenylalanine or tryptophan, this CDR3 likely stems from a read error. The gene calls are TRBV28 and TRBJ1-1; D is uncertain. Trimming removed 3 bases at V and 8 bases at J, with 7 bases between. The CDR3 consists of 11 residues. From germline, CDR1 is MDHEN and CDR2 SYDVKM. Written as DNA, the CDR3 is TGTGCCAGCAGTTTCGGACGGGAAGCTTTCTAT. Its protein product is CASSFGREAFY.

Concerning this clonotype itself: A junction boundary mismatches the germline segment, possibly from a read error. The chain joins TRBV5-4 to TRBJ2-3; D is unresolved. CDR3 length: 13 amino acids. CDR1 is SGHNT and CDR2 is YYREEE in the germline V gene (reference sequence). The CDR3 nucleotides read TGCACCAGTAGCCCGAGGTTGGGGGATACGCAGTATTTT. It codes for CTSSPRLGDTQYF.

This clonotype was detected only a few times. A junction boundary mismatches the germline segment, possibly from a read error. The CDR3 region is CASSFPGSWEAQYF. The CDR3 bases are TGTGCCAGTAGCTTCCCGGGGAGCTGGGAGGCTCAGTACTTC. The chain uses TRBV11-2 and TRBJ2-5; D is possibly TRBD2 (6 bases). The CDR3 runs 14 residues. Germline V gives CDR1 SGHAT, CDR2 FQNNGV.

Many counts were recorded for this clonotype. The genes are TRBV2 and TRBJ2-1, with D possibly TRBD2 on 5 matching bases. This CDR3 is built from 13 residues. Germline V gene data show CDR1 as SNHLY and CDR2 as FYNNEI. V was shortened by 3 bases and J by 13 bases, with 16 bases between the two germline ends. The CDR3 region has the DNA TGTGCCAGCAGTGACGTCCGGACTTACGATCAGTTCTTC. Translation gives CASSDVRTYDQFF.

On this clonotype itself: This CDR3 fails to terminate in the conserved phenylalanine or tryptophan, so it likely reflects a read error. This rearrangement joins TRBV5-1 to TRBJ1-1; D not certain. Trimming took off 4 bases at V and 1 base at J, with 8 bases between the two ends. Germline loops: CDR1 SGHRS, CDR2 YFSETQ. This CDR3 region has 13 residues. CDR3 nucleotide sequence: TGCGCCAGCAGCGCCGAGGGGAACACTGAAGCTTTCTTA. This translates into CASSAEGNTEAFL.

In its sample, this clonotype was seen many times. A much bigger clone sits one base away, suggesting this may be a read error. The chain joins TRBV6-2 or TRBV6-3 to TRBJ2-5, with D unclear. From germline, CDR1 is MNHEY and CDR2 SVGEGT. This CDR3 contains 14 residues. CDR3 nucleotide sequence: TGTGCCAGCAGTTACGGCCCGGCCGAGCGAACCCAGCACTTC. This translates into CASSYGPAERTQHF.

Remarks on this clonotype: The conserved final phenylalanine or tryptophan is absent from the CDR3, which likely points to a read error. The DNA is omitted, as the CDR3 cannot be located on it reliably, and the CDR3 follows TCRdb's listing. This chain uses TRBV29-1 with TRBJ2-7. With termini counted, the CDR3 has 14 amino acids. Germline V gene sequence: CDR1 SQVTM, CDR2 ANQGSEA. This chain's CDR3 is CSVEDEYSSYEQYL.

As concerns this clonotype: Given the absence of the conserved phenylalanine or tryptophan at the CDR3 end, a read error is likely. Because the CDR3's place on the DNA is in doubt, the DNA is left out and the CDR3 is given as listed by TCRdb. The chain couples TRBV6-5 to TRBJ1-2; the table calls TRBD1, which could not be checked here. The CDR3 has 14 residues if both end residues are counted. Per the germline V gene, CDR1 is MNHEY and CDR2 is SVGAGI. CDR3 sequence: CASSYNGQGSGYTS.

This clonotype was seen a few times. The CDR3 carries no conserved terminal phenylalanine or tryptophan, so it likely arises from a read error. The rearrangement links TRBV25-1 to TRBJ1-1; 7 bases fit TRBD1. The CDR3 runs to 14 residues. V lost 3 bases and J lost 10; bases outside the gene matches: 11. CDR1 MGHDK and CDR2 SYGVNS come from the germline V gene. For the CDR3, the DNA is TGTGCCAGCAGTGAGTATATTATGGGACAGCGAGCTTTCCTT. This encodes CASSEYIMGQRAFL.

The sample holds many counts of this clonotype. The chain is built from TRBV9 and TRBJ1-2; D remains unclear. V shed 0 bases and J shed 5 bases, with 23 bases lying between them. Germline V gene sequence: CDR1 SGDLS, CDR2 YYNGEE. The CDR3 spans 18 residues. The CDR3 sequence is CASSVAEGPSLSLYGYTF. For the CDR3, the DNA is TGTGCCAGCAGCGTAGCTGAGGGCCCTTCCTTATCCCTTTATGGCTACACCTTC.

CDR3 sequence (DNA): TGTGCCAGTAAATCCCGGGATTCGGCCCACCAAGAGACCCAGTACTTC. Translated: CASKSRDSAHQETQYF. V usage is TRBV11-2 and J usage is TRBJ2-5; maybe TRBD2 (5 bases). The CDR3 runs to 16 residues. Per germline, CDR1 SGHAT and CDR2 FQNNGV. V lost 9 bases, J lost 0 bases, and 20 bases lay in between.

This clonotype has only one observation. This is likely a read error, given that the CDR3 carries no conserved phenylalanine or tryptophan at its end. V and J are TRBV30 and TRBJ2-7, with a tentative D call TRBD1 (5 bases). Germline V gene sequence: CDR1 GTSNPN, CDR2 SVGIG (reference sequence). The CDR3 runs to 14 residues. V lost 4 bases and J lost 2, with 15 bases in between. CDR3 sequence reads: CAWIRAVPPYEQYI. In DNA, the CDR3 is TGTGCCTGGATCAGGGCGGTGCCCCCCTACGAGCAGTACATC.

Only one count was recorded for this clonotype. Relative to the germline gene, one junction end is altered; a read error may explain this. The CDR3 loop reads CANSPSETQPQQF. CDR3 nucleotides: TGTGCCAACAGCCCATCTGAGACTCAGCCCCAGCAATTT. The V call is TRBV6-5, the J call TRBJ1-5, with unresolved D. The length of the CDR3 is 13 residues. The germline gives CDR1 MNHEY, CDR2 SVGAGI.